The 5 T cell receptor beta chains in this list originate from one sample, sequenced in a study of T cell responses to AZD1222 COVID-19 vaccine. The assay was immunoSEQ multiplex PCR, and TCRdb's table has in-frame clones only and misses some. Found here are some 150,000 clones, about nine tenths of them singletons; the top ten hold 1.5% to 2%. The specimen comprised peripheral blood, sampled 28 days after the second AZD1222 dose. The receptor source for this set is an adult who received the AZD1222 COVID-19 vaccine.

The CDR3 nucleotides read TGTGCCAGCAGCGTAGTATCGGACCCGGGGACTGAAGCTTTCTTT. Protein: CASSVVSDPGTEAFF. This rearrangement joins TRBV9 to TRBJ1-1; D gene uncertain. Germline values: CDR1 SGDLS, CDR2 YYNGEE. The CDR3 extends over 15 amino acids. V was clipped by 0 bases and J by 5 bases, with 14 bases between them.

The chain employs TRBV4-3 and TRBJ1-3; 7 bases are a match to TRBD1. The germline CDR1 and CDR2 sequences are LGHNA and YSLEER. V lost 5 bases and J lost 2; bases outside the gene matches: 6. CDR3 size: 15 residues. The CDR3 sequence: CASSTRQGPGNTIYF. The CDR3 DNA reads TGCGCCAGCAGCACCCGACAGGGCCCTGGAAACACCATATATTTT.

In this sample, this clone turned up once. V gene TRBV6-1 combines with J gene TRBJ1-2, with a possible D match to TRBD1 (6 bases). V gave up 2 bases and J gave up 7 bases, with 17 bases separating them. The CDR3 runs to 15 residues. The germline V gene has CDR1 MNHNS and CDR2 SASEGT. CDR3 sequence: CASSEMQGQVVGYTF. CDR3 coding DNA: TGTGCCAGCAGTGAAATGCAGGGGCAAGTTGTTGGCTACACCTTC.

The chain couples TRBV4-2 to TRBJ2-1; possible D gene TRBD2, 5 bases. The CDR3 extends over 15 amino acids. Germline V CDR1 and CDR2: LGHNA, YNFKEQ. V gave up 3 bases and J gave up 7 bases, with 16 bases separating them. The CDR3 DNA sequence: TGTGCCAGCAGCCAGGGATTCCCCCCGGGGAATGAGCAGTTCTTC. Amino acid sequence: CASSQGFPPGNEQFF.

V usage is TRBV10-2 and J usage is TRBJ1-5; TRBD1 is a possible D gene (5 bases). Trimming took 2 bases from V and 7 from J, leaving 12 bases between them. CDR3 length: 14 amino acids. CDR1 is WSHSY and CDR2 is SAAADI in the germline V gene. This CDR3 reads CASSETTGGQPQHF. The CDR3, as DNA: TGCGCCAGCAGTGAGACTACCGGGGGGCAGCCCCAGCATTTT.